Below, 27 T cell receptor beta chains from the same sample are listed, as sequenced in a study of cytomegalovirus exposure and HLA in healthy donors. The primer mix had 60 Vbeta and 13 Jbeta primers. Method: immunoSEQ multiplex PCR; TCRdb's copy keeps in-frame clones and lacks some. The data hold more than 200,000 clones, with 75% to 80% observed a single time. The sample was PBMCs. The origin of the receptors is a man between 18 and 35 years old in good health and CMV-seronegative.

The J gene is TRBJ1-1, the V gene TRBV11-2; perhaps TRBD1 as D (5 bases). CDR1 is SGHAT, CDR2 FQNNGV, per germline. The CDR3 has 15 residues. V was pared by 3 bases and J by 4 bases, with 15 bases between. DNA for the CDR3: TGTGCCAGCAGCTTGAGCAGGGCTGGAAGCACTGAAGCTTTCTTT. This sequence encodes CASSLSRAGSTEAFF. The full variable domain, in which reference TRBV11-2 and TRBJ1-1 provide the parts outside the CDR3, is EAGVAQSPRYKIIEKRQSVAFWCNPISGHATLYWYQQILGQGPKLLIQFQNNGVVDDSQLPKDRFSAERLKGVDSTLKIQPAKLEDSAVYLCASSLSRAGSTEAFFGQGTRLTVV.

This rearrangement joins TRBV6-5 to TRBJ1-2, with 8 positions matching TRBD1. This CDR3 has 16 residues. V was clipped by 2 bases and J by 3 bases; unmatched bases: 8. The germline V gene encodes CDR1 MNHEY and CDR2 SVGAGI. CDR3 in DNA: TGTGCCAGCAGTTACGGGACAGGCCCCGGGGACTATGGCTACACCTTC. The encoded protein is CASSYGTGPGDYGYTF.

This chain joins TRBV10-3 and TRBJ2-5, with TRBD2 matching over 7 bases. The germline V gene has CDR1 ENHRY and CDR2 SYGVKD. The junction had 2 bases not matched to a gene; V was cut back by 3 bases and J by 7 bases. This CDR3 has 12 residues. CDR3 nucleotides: TGTGCCATCAGTGAACCGGGGGGGACCCAGTACTTC. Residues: CAISEPGGTQYF.

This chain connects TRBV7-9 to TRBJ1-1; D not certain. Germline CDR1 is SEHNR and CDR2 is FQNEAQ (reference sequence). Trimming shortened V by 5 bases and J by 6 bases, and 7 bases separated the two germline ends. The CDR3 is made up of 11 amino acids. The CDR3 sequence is CASSPLAEAFF. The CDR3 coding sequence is TGTGCCAGCAGCCCCCTAGCTGAAGCTTTCTTT. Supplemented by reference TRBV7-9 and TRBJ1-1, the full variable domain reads DTGVSQNPRHKITKRGQNVTFRCDPISEHNRLYWYRQTLGQGPEFLTYFQNEAQLEKSRLLSDRFSAERPKGSFSTLEIQRTEQGDSAMYLCASSPLAEAFFGQGTRLTVV.

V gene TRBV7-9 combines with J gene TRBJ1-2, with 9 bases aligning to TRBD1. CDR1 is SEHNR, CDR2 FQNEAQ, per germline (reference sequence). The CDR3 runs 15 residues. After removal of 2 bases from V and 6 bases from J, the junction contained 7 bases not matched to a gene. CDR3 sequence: CASSLWGQGSDGYTF. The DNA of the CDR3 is TGTGCCAGCAGCTTATGGGGACAGGGTTCGGATGGCTACACCTTC.

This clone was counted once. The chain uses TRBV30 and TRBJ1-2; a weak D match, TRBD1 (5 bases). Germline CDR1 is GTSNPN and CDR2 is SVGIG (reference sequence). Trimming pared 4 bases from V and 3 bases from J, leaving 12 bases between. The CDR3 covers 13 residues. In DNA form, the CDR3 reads TGTGCCTGGACCCCAGGGAAGGACTATGGCTACACCTTC. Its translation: CAWTPGKDYGYTF.

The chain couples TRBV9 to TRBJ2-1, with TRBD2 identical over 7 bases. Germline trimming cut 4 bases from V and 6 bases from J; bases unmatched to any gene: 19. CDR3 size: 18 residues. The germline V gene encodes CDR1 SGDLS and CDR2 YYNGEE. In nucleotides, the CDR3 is TGTGCCAGCAGCTTTACCTTCCGGACTAGGAAGGATTTCAATGAGCAGTTCTTC. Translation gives CASSFTFRTRKDFNEQFF.

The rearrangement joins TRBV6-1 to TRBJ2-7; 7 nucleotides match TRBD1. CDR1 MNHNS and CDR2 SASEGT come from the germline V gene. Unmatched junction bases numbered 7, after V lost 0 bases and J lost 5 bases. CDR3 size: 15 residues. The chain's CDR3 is CASSEALQGKDEQYF. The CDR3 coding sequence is TGTGCCAGCAGTGAAGCGCTACAGGGGAAGGACGAGCAGTACTTC.

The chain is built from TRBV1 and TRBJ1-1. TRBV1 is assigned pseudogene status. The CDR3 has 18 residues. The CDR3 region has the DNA TGCACCAGCAGCGCCTCCTGCGGGGGGGGCGAACCGAACACTGAAGCTTTCTTT. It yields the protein CTSSASCGGGEPNTEAFF.

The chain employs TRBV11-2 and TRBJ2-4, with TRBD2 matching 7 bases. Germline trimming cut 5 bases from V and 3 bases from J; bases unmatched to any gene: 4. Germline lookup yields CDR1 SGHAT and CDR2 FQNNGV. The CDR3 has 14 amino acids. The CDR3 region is CASSKLASKNIQYF. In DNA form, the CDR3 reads TGTGCCAGCAGCAAACTAGCGAGCAAAAACATTCAGTACTTC.

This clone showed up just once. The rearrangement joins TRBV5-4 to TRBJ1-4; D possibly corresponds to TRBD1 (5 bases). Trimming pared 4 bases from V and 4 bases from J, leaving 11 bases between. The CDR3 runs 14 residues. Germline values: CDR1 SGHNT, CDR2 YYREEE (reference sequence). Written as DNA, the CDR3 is TGTGCCAGCAGCCCGGGGGGGGGTAATGAAAAACTGTTTTTT. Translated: CASSPGGGNEKLFF.

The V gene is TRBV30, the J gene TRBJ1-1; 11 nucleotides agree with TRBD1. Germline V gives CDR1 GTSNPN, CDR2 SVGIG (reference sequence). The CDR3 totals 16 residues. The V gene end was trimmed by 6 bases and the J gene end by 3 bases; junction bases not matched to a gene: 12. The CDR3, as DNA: TGTGCCTGTACGGGGGGGACAGGGGGGTATTACACTGAAGCTTTCTTT. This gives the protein CACTGGTGGYYTEAFF.

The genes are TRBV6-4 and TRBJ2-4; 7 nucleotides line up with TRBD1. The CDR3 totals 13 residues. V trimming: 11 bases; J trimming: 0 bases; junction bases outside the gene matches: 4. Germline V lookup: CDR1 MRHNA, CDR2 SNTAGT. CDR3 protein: CACTGVAKNIQYF. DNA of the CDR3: TGTGCCTGCACAGGGGTAGCCAAAAACATTCAGTACTTC.

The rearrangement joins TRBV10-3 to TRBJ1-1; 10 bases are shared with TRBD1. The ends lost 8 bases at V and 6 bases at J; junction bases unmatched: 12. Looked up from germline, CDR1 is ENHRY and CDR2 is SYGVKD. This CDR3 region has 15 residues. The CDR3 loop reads CAISRGQGESPEAFF. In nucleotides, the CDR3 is TGTGCCATCTCCCGAGGACAGGGGGAAAGTCCTGAAGCTTTCTTT.

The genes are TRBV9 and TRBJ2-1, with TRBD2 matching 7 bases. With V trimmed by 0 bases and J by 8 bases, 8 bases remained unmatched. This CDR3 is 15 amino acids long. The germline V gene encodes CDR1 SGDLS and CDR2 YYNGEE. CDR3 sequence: CASSVGGGKAHEQFF. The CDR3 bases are TGTGCCAGCAGCGTAGGGGGGGGAAAAGCTCATGAGCAGTTCTTC. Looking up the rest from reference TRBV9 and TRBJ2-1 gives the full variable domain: DSGVTQTPKHLITATGQRVTLRCSPRSGDLSVYWYQQSLDQGLQFLIQYYNGEERAKGNILERFSAQQFPDLHSELNLSSLELGDSALYFCASSVGGGKAHEQFFGPGTRLTVL.

CDR3 nucleotide sequence: TGCAGCGTAGAGAGAACAGGGAACACCGGGGAGCTGTTTTTT. Protein: CSVERTGNTGELFF. V usage is TRBV29-1 and J usage is TRBJ2-2; possibly TRBD1 for D (5 bases). CDR3 length: 14 residues. V dropped 6 bases and J dropped 1 base, with 12 bases sitting between them. CDR1 is SQVTM, CDR2 ANQGSEA, per germline.

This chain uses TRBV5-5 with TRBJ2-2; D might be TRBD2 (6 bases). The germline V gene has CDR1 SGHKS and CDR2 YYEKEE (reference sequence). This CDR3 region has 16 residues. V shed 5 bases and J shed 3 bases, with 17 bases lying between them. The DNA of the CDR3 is TGTGCCAGCAGAATGGGCGGGACCCCTGACACCGGGGAGCTGTTTTTT. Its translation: CASRMGGTPDTGELFF.

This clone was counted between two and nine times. This CDR3 reads CASSGTGGRISGNTIYF. CDR3 bases: TGTGCCAGCAGTGGGACAGGGGGTAGGATATCTGGAAACACCATATATTTT. The V gene is TRBV6-1, the J gene TRBJ1-3; TRBD1 matches 10 bases. The germline CDR1 and CDR2 sequences are MNHNS and SASEGT. V dropped 4 bases and J dropped 1; count of bases not matched to a gene: 7. The CDR3 runs 17 residues.

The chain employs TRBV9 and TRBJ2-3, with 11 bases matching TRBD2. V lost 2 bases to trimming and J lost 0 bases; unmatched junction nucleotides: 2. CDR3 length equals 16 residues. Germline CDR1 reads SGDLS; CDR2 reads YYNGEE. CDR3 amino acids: CASSVTSGTSTDTQYF. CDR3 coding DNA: TGTGCCAGCAGCGTGACTAGCGGGACTAGCACAGATACGCAGTATTTT.

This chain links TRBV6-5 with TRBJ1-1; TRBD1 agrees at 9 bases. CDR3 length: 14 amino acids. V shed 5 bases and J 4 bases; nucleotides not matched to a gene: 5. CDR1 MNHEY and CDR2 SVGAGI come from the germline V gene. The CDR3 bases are TGTGCCAGCAGTAGGACAGGGGAGGTCACTGAAGCTTTCTTT. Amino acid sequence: CASSRTGEVTEAFF.

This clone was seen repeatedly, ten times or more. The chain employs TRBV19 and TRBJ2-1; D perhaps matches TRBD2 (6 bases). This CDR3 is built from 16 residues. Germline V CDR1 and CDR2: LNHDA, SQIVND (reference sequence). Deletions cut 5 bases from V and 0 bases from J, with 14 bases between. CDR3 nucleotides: TGTGCCAGTAGTCGGCGGGACGCGAGCTCCTACAATGAGCAGTTCTTC. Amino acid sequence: CASSRRDASSYNEQFF. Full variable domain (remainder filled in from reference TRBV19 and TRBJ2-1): DGGITQSPKYLFRKEGQNVTLSCEQNLNHDAMYWYRQDPGQGLRLIYYSQIVNDFQKGDIAEGYSVSREKKESFPLTVTSAQKNPTAFYLCASSRRDASSYNEQFFGPGTRLTVL.

DNA of the CDR3: TGCGCCAGCAGCCAAGATCTCCCCGGGGACACCGGGGAGCTGTTTTTT. It is translated as CASSQDLPGDTGELFF. The chain links TRBV4-3 to TRBJ2-2; D is perhaps TRBD2 (5 bases). CDR1 LGHNA and CDR2 YSLEER come from the germline V gene. V gave up 0 bases and J gave up 3 bases, with 11 bases separating them. The CDR3 totals 16 residues.

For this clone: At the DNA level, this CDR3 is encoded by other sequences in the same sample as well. The CDR3 is CATSRDAGAGNTIYF. DNA of the CDR3: TGTGCCACCAGCAGAGATGCAGGGGCCGGAAACACCATATATTTT. V gene TRBV15 combines with J gene TRBJ1-3, with D possibly TRBD1 on 6 matching bases. The CDR3 spans 15 residues. From germline, CDR1 is LNHNV and CDR2 YYDKDF (reference sequence). V dropped 0 bases and J dropped 4 bases, with 10 bases sitting between them.

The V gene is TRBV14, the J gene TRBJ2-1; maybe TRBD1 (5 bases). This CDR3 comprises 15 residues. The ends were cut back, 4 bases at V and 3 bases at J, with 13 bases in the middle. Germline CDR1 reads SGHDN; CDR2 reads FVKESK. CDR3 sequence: CASSRWTRNYNEQFF. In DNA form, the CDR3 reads TGTGCCAGCAGCCGGTGGACAAGAAACTACAATGAGCAGTTCTTC.

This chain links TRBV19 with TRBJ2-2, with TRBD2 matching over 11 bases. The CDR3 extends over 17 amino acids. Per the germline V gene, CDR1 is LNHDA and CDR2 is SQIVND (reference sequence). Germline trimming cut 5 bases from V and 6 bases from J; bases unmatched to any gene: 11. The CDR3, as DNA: TGTGCCAGTAGTGCTTATCAGCTAGCGGGAGGACCCGGGGAGCTGTTTTTT. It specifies CASSAYQLAGGPGELFF.

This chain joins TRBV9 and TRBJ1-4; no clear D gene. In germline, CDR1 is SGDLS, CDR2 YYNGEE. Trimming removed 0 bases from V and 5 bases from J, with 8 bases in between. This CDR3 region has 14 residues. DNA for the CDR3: TGTGCCAGCAGCGTAGGCCCGGAGAATGAAAAACTGTTTTTT. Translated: CASSVGPENEKLFF.

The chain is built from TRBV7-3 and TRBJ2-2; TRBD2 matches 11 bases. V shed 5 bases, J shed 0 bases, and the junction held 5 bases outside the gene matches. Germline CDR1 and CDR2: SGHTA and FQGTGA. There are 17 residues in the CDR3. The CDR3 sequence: CASSPRLAGSNTGELFF. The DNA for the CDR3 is TGTGCCAGCAGCCCCCGACTAGCGGGGTCGAACACCGGGGAGCTGTTTTTT.